Presented here are 23 T cell receptor beta chains from one specimen sequenced in a study of tumor-infiltrating lymphocytes in localized non-small cell lung cancer (dated by TCRdb to about 2021). Libraries came from the immunoSEQ multiplex PCR assay. What TCRdb holds here is the immuneACCESS table cut down to in-frame rearrangements. Part of the clones is not present; checked against another copy, under half of the missing clones reflect an unresolved V gene, and the others are unexplained. This sample comprises fewer than 15,000 clones, around 74% of them detected only once. Roughly an eighth of the sample rests with the top ten. Specimen: uninvolved lung tissue not adjacent to the tumor. These receptor sequences come from a human donor with non-small cell lung cancer.

The rearrangement joins TRBV28 to TRBJ1-4; D is possibly TRBD1 (6 bases). The germline V and J ends were trimmed by 3 bases and 7 bases, with 18 bases remaining between them. Looked up from germline, CDR1 is MDHEN and CDR2 is SYDVKM. This CDR3 spans 16 amino acids. Written as DNA, the CDR3 is TGTGCCAGCAGTTTTTTCTCAGGTCGAGGGGGTGAAAAACTGTTTTTT. The encoded protein is CASSFFSGRGGEKLFF.

The chain joins TRBV29-1 to TRBJ2-7; 9 nucleotides line up with TRBD1. Per germline, CDR1 SQVTM and CDR2 ANQGSEA. With V trimmed by 4 bases and J by 2 bases, 0 bases remained unmatched. The CDR3 spans 12 residues. The CDR3 sequence is CSVGDRAYEQYF. DNA of the CDR3: TGCAGCGTTGGGGACAGGGCCTACGAGCAGTACTTC.

This clone occurred once. The CDR3 sequence: CASSLSVTGEAFF. CDR3 DNA: TGCGCCAGCAGCTTATCCGTGACAGGTGAAGCTTTCTTT. The rearrangement uses TRBV5-1 and TRBJ1-1; D might be TRBD1 (6 bases). Trimming pared 2 bases from V and 7 bases from J, leaving 12 bases between. This CDR3 spans 13 amino acids. Germline V gene data show CDR1 as SGHRS and CDR2 as YFSETQ. Variable domain in full (rest from reference TRBV5-1 and TRBJ1-1): KAGVTQTPRYLIKTRGQQVTLSCSPISGHRSVSWYQQTPGQGLQFLFEYFSETQRNKGNFPGRFSGRQFSNSRSEMNVSTLELGDSALYLCASSLSVTGEAFFGQGTRLTVV.

This clone has only one observation. This sequence joins TRBV7-8 and TRBJ2-7; 8 bases line up with TRBD1. This CDR3 is built from 14 residues. The V and J ends lost 3 bases and 6 bases, in that order; junction bases with no gene match: 7. The germline CDR1 and CDR2 sequences are SGHVS and FQNEAQ. The CDR3 protein is CASSFGQGLSEQYF. The CDR3 DNA reads TGTGCCAGCAGCTTCGGACAGGGTTTAAGCGAGCAGTACTTC.

This clone was seen only once. V usage is TRBV12-5 and J usage is TRBJ1-1; D not resolved. CDR1 is LGHNT and CDR2 is FRNRAP in the germline V gene. The CDR3 has 12 amino acids. V dropped 2 bases and J dropped 7 bases, with 8 bases sitting between them. The chain's CDR3 is CASGLSKGEAFF. As DNA, the CDR3 is TGTGCTAGTGGTTTGAGTAAGGGTGAAGCTTTCTTT.

This chain joins TRBV6-6 and TRBJ1-1; unclear D gene. The CDR3 contains 13 residues. V gave up 3 bases and J gave up 0 bases, with 5 bases separating them. Germline lookup yields CDR1 MNHNY and CDR2 SVGAGI (reference sequence). The chain's CDR3 is CASSYRVNTEAFF. The CDR3 nucleotides read TGTGCCAGCAGTTATAGAGTGAACACTGAAGCTTTCTTT.

V and J are TRBV5-1 and TRBJ2-3; 7 bases match TRBD2. This CDR3 spans 14 amino acids. Germline CDR1 SGHRS, CDR2 YFSETQ. Trimming cost V 0 bases and J 5 bases; bases outside gene matches: 3. This CDR3 reads CASSLEGLGDTQYF. CDR3 DNA: TGCGCCAGCAGCTTGGAAGGACTAGGAGATACGCAGTATTTT.

The chain links TRBV6-5 to TRBJ2-7; 11 bases are a match to TRBD2. Germline values: CDR1 MNHEY, CDR2 SVGAGI. J was trimmed by 3 bases and V by 6 bases; bases with no gene match: 7. CDR3 length equals 15 residues. CDR3 sequence (DNA): TGTGCCAGCAGCCTACTAGCGGGAGCTGGCTACGAGCAGTACTTC. Amino acids: CASSLLAGAGYEQYF.

V is TRBV5-4 and J is TRBJ2-3; D may be TRBD1 or TRBD2 (6 bases each). The CDR3 is 13 amino acids. The germline V gene encodes CDR1 SGHNT and CDR2 YYREEE (reference sequence). Deletions cut 2 bases from V and 4 bases from J, with 8 bases between. CDR3 DNA sequence: TGTGCCAGCAGCTTAGGGGGGTCAGATACGCAGTATTTT. It is translated as CASSLGGSDTQYF. Complete variable domain (other parts from reference TRBV5-4 and TRBJ2-3): ETGVTQSPTHLIKTRGQQVTLRCSSQSGHNTVSWYQQALGQGPQFIFQYYREEENGRGNFPPRFSGLQFPNYSSELNVNALELDDSALYLCASSLGGSDTQYFGPGTRLTVL.

This clone was picked up a small number of times. The CDR3 DNA follows: TGTGCCTGGAGTGTCGTTCAGGGGGGAACTGAAGCTTTCTTT. Translated: CAWSVVQGGTEAFF. The V and J genes are TRBV30 and TRBJ1-1; 7 bases map to TRBD1. The CDR3 covers 14 residues. Trimming cost V 0 bases and J 5 bases; bases outside gene matches: 6. CDR1 is GTSNPN, CDR2 SVGIG, per germline (reference sequence).

The gene calls are TRBV30 and TRBJ2-5; a weak D match, TRBD1 (5 bases). Deletions cut 1 base from V and 1 base from J, with 10 bases between. The CDR3 sequence is 14 residues long. CDR1 is GTSNPN and CDR2 is SVGIG in the germline V gene (reference sequence). The CDR3 loop reads CAWSATGIQETQYF. CDR3 coding DNA: TGTGCCTGGAGTGCTACAGGCATCCAAGAGACCCAGTACTTC.

This clone has a handful of counts. The chain has TRBV5-1 and TRBJ1-2; 7 bases line up with TRBD1. The CDR3 is made up of 13 amino acids. Losses at the gene ends were 4 bases for V and 5 bases for J; bases not matched to a gene: 5. CDR1 is SGHRS and CDR2 is YFSETQ in the germline V gene. The CDR3 DNA reads TGCGCCAGCAGCCCAGGGGGGAGGTATGGCTACACCTTC. It encodes CASSPGGRYGYTF.

The J gene is TRBJ1-5, the V gene TRBV2; TRBD1 agrees at 10 bases. Looked up from germline, CDR1 is SNHLY and CDR2 is FYNNEI. This CDR3 comprises 14 residues. After removal of 6 bases from V and 5 bases from J, the junction contained 4 bases not matched to a gene. The CDR3 region has the DNA TGTGCCAGCAGCGGGGACAGGGGATATCAGCCCCAGCATTTT. Amino acids: CASSGDRGYQPQHF.

The chain recombines TRBV30 with TRBJ2-5; D may be TRBD1 or TRBD2 (5 bases each). Trimming removed 2 bases at V and 7 bases at J, with 11 bases between. Germline CDR1 is GTSNPN and CDR2 is SVGIG (reference sequence). The length of the CDR3 is 12 residues. CDR3 sequence (DNA): TGTGCCTGGAGTAATGAGGGGAGGACCCAGTACTTC. Its translation is CAWSNEGRTQYF. The full variable domain, its missing parts supplied by reference TRBV30 and TRBJ2-5, is SQTIHQWPATLVQPVGSPLSLECTVEGTSNPNLYWYRQAAGRGLQLLFYSVGIGQISSEVPQNLSASRPQDRQFILSSKKLLLSDSGFYLCAWSNEGRTQYFGPGTRLLVL.

The chain couples TRBV19 to TRBJ2-3; tentatively, D is TRBD2 (6 bases). The length of the CDR3 is 14 residues. The V end was cut by 5 bases, the J end by 2 bases, with 11 bases between. Germline CDR1 reads LNHDA; CDR2 reads SQIVND (reference sequence). For the CDR3, the DNA is TGTGCCAGTAGTCGGGACTTAACCACAGATACGCAGTATTTT. Translated, it gives CASSRDLTTDTQYF.

The chain carries TRBV19 and TRBJ2-5, with 7 bases identical to TRBD1. Per germline, CDR1 LNHDA and CDR2 SQIVND (reference sequence). The CDR3 covers 14 residues. V lost 6 bases, J lost 2 bases, and 6 bases stayed unmatched. The CDR3 spells CASSDDRAQETQYF. The CDR3 DNA reads as TGTGCCAGTAGCGACGACAGGGCACAAGAGACCCAGTACTTC.

The chain is built from TRBV7-8 and TRBJ2-6; D is unclear. The length of the CDR3 is 16 residues. The germline V gene has CDR1 SGHVS and CDR2 FQNEAQ. V was shortened by 0 bases and J by 3 bases, with 9 bases between the two germline ends. CDR3 coding DNA: TGTGCCAGCAGCTTAGCGCTAGGTGGTGGGGCCAACGTCCTGACTTTC. Translation gives CASSLALGGGANVLTF.

The rearrangement joins TRBV25-1 to TRBJ2-6; maybe TRBD1 (6 bases). V was shortened by 7 bases and J by 0 bases, with 19 bases between the two germline ends. The germline CDR1 and CDR2 sequences are MGHDK and SYGVNS. CDR3 length equals 18 residues. CDR3 amino acids: CASTLRSGTSSGANVLTF. The CDR3 region has the DNA TGTGCCAGCACCCTACGTTCCGGGACAAGCTCTGGGGCCAACGTCCTGACTTTC.

The chain links TRBV10-3 to TRBJ2-7; D is perhaps TRBD2 (5 bases). The CDR3 extends over 14 amino acids. Germline CDR1 and CDR2: ENHRY and SYGVKD. V was cut by 8 bases and J by 2 bases, with 16 bases left in between. The CDR3 nucleotides read TGTGCCATCCTGGCGGACTCGCAACCCTACGAGCAGTACTTC. It codes for CAILADSQPYEQYF.

The V call is TRBV28, the J call TRBJ1-1; a possible D gene is TRBD1 (6 bases). This CDR3 contains 15 residues. Germline assignment: CDR1 MDHEN and CDR2 SYDVKM. Trimming pared 7 bases from V and 6 bases from J, leaving 21 bases between. The CDR3 nucleotides are TGTGCCAGCATCCTACAGGGACCGGGGGGGTCTGAAGCTTTCTTT. This translates into CASILQGPGGSEAFF.

This clone was found a few times. Here the CDR3 reads CAWSVQVNEQFF. In nucleotides, the CDR3 is TGTGCCTGGAGTGTACAAGTCAATGAGCAGTTCTTC. V is TRBV30 and J is TRBJ2-1; D remains ambiguous. The germline V gene has CDR1 GTSNPN and CDR2 SVGIG (reference sequence). Trimming cost V 0 bases and J 6 bases, with 6 bases left between them. The CDR3 totals 12 residues. Variable domain in full (rest from reference TRBV30 and TRBJ2-1): SQTIHQWPATLVQPVGSPLSLECTVEGTSNPNLYWYRQAAGRGLQLLFYSVGIGQISSEVPQNLSASRPQDRQFILSSKKLLLSDSGFYLCAWSVQVNEQFFGPGTRLTVL.

The chain has TRBV29-1 and TRBJ2-5, with D possibly matching TRBD1 (6 bases). Trimming removed 7 bases from V and 0 bases from J, with 12 bases in between. CDR3 length: 13 amino acids. The V gene's germline CDR1 is SQVTM and CDR2 ANQGSEA. CDR3 sequence: CSGGQTYQETQYF. The CDR3 DNA follows: TGCAGCGGCGGACAGACGTACCAAGAGACCCAGTACTTC.

In its sample, this clone was seen once. The chain uses TRBV11-2 and TRBJ1-2, with D unclear. This CDR3 is built from 12 residues. V lost 5 bases and J 6 bases, leaving 10 bases between the germline ends. CDR1 SGHAT and CDR2 FQNNGV come from the germline V gene. The CDR3 reads CASSTRRDGYTF. In DNA, the CDR3 is TGTGCCAGCAGCACTAGACGGGATGGCTACACCTTC.